This record covers a single T cell receptor (beta chain). The sample is drawn from a study of blood T cell repertoires in COVID-19. Study-level information: Collection of acute and convalescent COVID-19 samples took place in the United States, Italy and Spain. Nucleic acid was either cDNA or gDNA, and it came from T cells, B-cell-depleted T cells, or PBMCs.

The CDR3 runs to 16 residues. Per germline, CDR1 SGHAT and CDR2 FQNNGV. V was pared by 9 bases and J by 5 bases, with 22 bases between. Original data processing: It was from reference gene primer amplification that nucleated cell counts were estimated. TCRdb keeps only in-frame clones here, not all; method: immunoSEQ multiplex PCR. The DNA gave D and trimming, while V, J and clone size come from that table. The sample lists 50,000 to 60,000 clones, about 88% seen once, with 1.6% in the top ten. The sequenced sample was peripheral blood. This sequence originates from a man aged 55 to 70 with acute or convalescent COVID-19. This rearrangement joins TRBV11-2 to TRBJ2-2; D may be TRBD2 (5 bases). The CDR3 reads CARSQTNWTWTGELFF. CDR3 bases: TGTGCCAGATCACAAACCAATTGGACTTGGACCGGGGAGCTGTTTTTT. The whole variable domain, remainder taken from reference TRBV11-2 and TRBJ2-2, is EAGVAQSPRYKIIEKRQSVAFWCNPISGHATLYWYQQILGQGPKLLIQFQNNGVVDDSQLPKDRFSAERLKGVDSTLKIQPAKLEDSAVYLCARSQTNWTWTGELFFGEGSRLTVL.